This paragraph reports one TCR beta chain. Antigen: not known. CDR1 and CDR2 (germline): SQVTM, ANQGSEA. The CDR3 sequence is 15 residues long. J gave up 3 bases and V 3 bases, and 8 bases lay outside the gene matches. The method was immunoSEQ multiplex PCR; TCRdb's version includes in-frame clones alone and lacks a portion of them. The table includes about 9,000 clones, 85% to 90% detected once. The data are from a study of T cells in pancreatic ductal adenocarcinoma. The study, taken as a whole, reports: Compared with tumor, blood showed more total productive templates and roughly 8-fold more clonotypes. Tumor-versus-blood clonality comparisons may be biased toward lower tumor diversity. Blood clonality (approximately 0.07) did not differ significantly from tumor (about 0.11).

The selected patients with pancreatic ductal adenocarcinoma had surgery but no neoadjuvant therapy. The TCR was taken from a human donor with pancreatic ductal adenocarcinoma. The sample consisted of PBMCs. The chain couples TRBV29-1 to TRBJ1-5, with TRBD1 matching over 7 bases. The DNA for the CDR3 is TGCAGCGTTGAGTTAACAGGGGAGCCCAATCAGCCCCAGCATTTT. Its protein is CSVELTGEPNQPQHF.